These T cell receptor beta chains were read from a single sample in a study of T-cell memory formation after mild COVID-19. TCRdb re-analysed the 5' RACE reads in MiXCR, keeping a single row per CDR3 protein. The sample has about 250,000 distinct CDR3 sequences, 15% seen once. The sample comprised PBMCs or a T cell subset sorted from them (not recorded which). The receptors here all came from an adult woman who had mild COVID-19 (a few samples of this study predate the infection). Cell type and time point are not known. CDR3s include the opening cysteine and the closing phenylalanine or tryptophan. The order of the fields is V gene, clone size, D gene, J gene, CDR3 DNA, CDR3 protein. D genes are given only for firm matches. Clone sizes are given selectively: once, few, many, or a class where the clone is expanded.

TRBV6-6	NA	NA	TRBJ2-5	TGTGCCAGCAGTCCCCGACTTAGCGACCAAGAGACCCAGTACTTC	CASSPRLSDQETQYF
TRBV7-2	NA	NA	TRBJ1-2	TGTGCCAGCAGCTTAACCGGCTACACCTTC	CASSLTGYTF
TRBV7-9	few	TRBD1	TRBJ2-2	TGTGCCAGCAGCTCAGGTCGGACAGGCCTAACCGGGGAGCTGTTTTTT	CASSSGRTGLTGELFF
TRBV5-1	many	NA	TRBJ1-5	TGCGCCAGCAGCGAAGGCGGGGTTAGCAATCAGCCCCAGCATTTT	CASSEGGVSNQPQHF
TRBV7-8	NA	NA	TRBJ2-1	TGTGCCAGCAGCTTAGTGGCCTATACCCCCCATGAGCAGTTCTTC	CASSLVAYTPHEQFF
TRBV9	few	TRBD2	TRBJ2-5	TGTGCCAGCAGCGTAGCAGCGGGACTAGCGGAGACCCAGTACTTC	CASSVAAGLAETQYF
TRBV14	few	NA	TRBJ1-1	TGTGCCAGCAGCCTCCCTGGGAGGGCCGGGATGAACACTGAAGCTTTCTTT	CASSLPGRAGMNTEAFF
TRBV14	NA	NA	TRBJ1-1	TGTGCCAGCAGCCGATTATCCGGCATGAACACTGAAGCTTTCTTT	CASSRLSGMNTEAFF
TRBV12-3/TRBV12-4	NA	NA	TRBJ2-2	TGTGCCAGCAGTTTGTTTCGCCCTGATGTGGGTACCGGGGAGCTGTTTTTT	CASSLFRPDVGTGELFF
TRBV5-4	NA	NA	TRBJ2-5	TGTGCCAGCAGCTTGCGCCGGGAACAAGAGACCCAGTACTTC	CASSLRREQETQYF
TRBV7-9	NA	TRBD1	TRBJ2-2	TGTGCCAGCAGCTTAGCGAGGGACAGTCAACGGAACACCGGGGAGCTGTTTTTT	CASSLARDSQRNTGELFF
TRBV18	many	NA	TRBJ2-2	TGTGCCAGCTCAGCCTATAGCCCGTCCGGGAACACCGGGGAGCTGTTTTTT	CASSAYSPSGNTGELFF
TRBV7-2	few	NA	TRBJ2-4	TGTGCCAGCAGCCCGAGGACAGGGAGGGACATTCAGTACTTC	CASSPRTGRDIQYF
TRBV5-1	few	NA	TRBJ2-2	TGCGCCAGCAACGGGGGGAACACCGGGGAGCTGTTTTTT	CASNGGNTGELFF
TRBV5-1	NA	NA	TRBJ1-5	TGCGCCAGCAGCTTGGGAGTAAGTCAGCCCCAGCATTTT	CASSLGVSQPQHF
TRBV19	NA	NA	TRBJ2-1	TGTGCCAGTAGTATAGGCCGGACAGTTGAGCAGTTCTTC	CASSIGRTVEQFF
TRBV19	few	TRBD2	TRBJ2-1	TGTGCCAGTAGTAAACAATCGGGACTAGCGGGTGAGCAGTTCTTC	CASSKQSGLAGEQFF
TRBV24-1	many	TRBD2	TRBJ2-5	TGTGCCACCAGTGATCCAGGACTAGCGGGAGGGGGCAGAAGAGAGACCCAGTACTTC	CATSDPGLAGGGRRETQYF
TRBV7-3	few	NA	TRBJ1-3	TGTGCCAGCAGCGCACCTGGGTCTGGAAACACCATATATTTT	CASSAPGSGNTIYF
TRBV5-1	many	TRBD2	TRBJ2-7	TGCGCCAGCAGCTTGTGGCGGGAGGGCGAGCAGTACTTC	CASSLWREGEQYF
TRBV11-2	NA	NA	TRBJ2-3	TGTGCCAGCAGCACCAGACTAGGGCCGATCACAGATACGCAGTATTTT	CASSTRLGPITDTQYF
TRBV2	few	NA	TRBJ1-1	TGTGCCAGCTCCCTCCAAGCTGAAGCTTTCTTT	CASSLQAEAFF
TRBV9	NA	TRBD1	TRBJ1-4	TGTGCCAGCAGCCCCGGACAGGGGAGTAATGAAAAACTGTTTTTT	CASSPGQGSNEKLFF
TRBV7-9	many	NA	TRBJ2-7	TGTGCCAGCAGCCGACTCGGGGTGCACGAGCAGTACTTC	CASSRLGVHEQYF
TRBV15	few	TRBD1	TRBJ1-2	TGTGCCACCAGCAGAGATCAAGGGGTCAGGGGGTTGGAGTACACCTTC	CATSRDQGVRGLEYTF
TRBV5-5	NA	TRBD1	TRBJ1-5	TGTGCCAGCAGCTTTTTGACAGGGAGGGATCAGCCCCAGCATTTT	CASSFLTGRDQPQHF
TRBV9	few	NA	TRBJ2-5	TGTGCCAGCACCCCTCAACCCTCGGGTCAAGAGACCCAGTACTTC	CASTPQPSGQETQYF
TRBV6-2/TRBV6-3	NA	TRBD1	TRBJ1-4	TGTGCCAGCAGTTCCGGGACAGGGGCCCGCCGGTCGACTAATGAAAAACTGTTTTTT	CASSSGTGARRSTNEKLFF
TRBV11-2	many	TRBD1	TRBJ2-1	TGTGCCAGCAGCTCCGGGGACAGGGTCAAAAATGAGCAGTTCTTC	CASSSGDRVKNEQFF
TRBV5-1	NA	NA	TRBJ2-7	TGCGCCAGCACCTCCAACACGGGACTCTGGCACGAGCAGTACTTC	CASTSNTGLWHEQYF
TRBV18	NA	NA	TRBJ2-7	TGTGCCAGCTCACCAGAAGTACTTAGCTACGAGCAGTACTTC	CASSPEVLSYEQYF
TRBV7-9	NA	TRBD2	TRBJ2-1	TGTGCCAGCAGCTTACTAGCGGAGAGTAATGAGCAGTTCTTC	CASSLLAESNEQFF
TRBV6-4	few	TRBD1	TRBJ2-3	TGTGCCAGCAGTGACTTGACAGGGCCCACAGATACGCAGTATTTT	CASSDLTGPTDTQYF
TRBV3-1	NA	TRBD1	TRBJ1-2	TGTGCCAGCAGCCCGACAGGGGATAGGTTTAATGGCTACACCTTC	CASSPTGDRFNGYTF
TRBV18	few	NA	TRBJ2-1	TGTGCCAGCTCACCACCCTCAGCTGTTAGCTCCTACAATGAGCAGTTCTTC	CASSPPSAVSSYNEQFF
TRBV7-2	few	TRBD2	TRBJ2-4	TGTGCCAGCGGAGTCTCGGGGGGTTACATTCAGTACTTC	CASGVSGGYIQYF
TRBV6-6	NA	TRBD2	TRBJ2-7	TGTGCCAGCAGGATGAGAGCGGGAGTTAGCTACGAGCAGTACTTC	CASRMRAGVSYEQYF
TRBV29-1	NA	NA	TRBJ2-7	TGCAGCGTTGATAGGGTAGGCGAGCAGTACTTC	CSVDRVGEQYF
TRBV6-5	few	NA	TRBJ1-5	TGTGCCAGCAGTTACTCACCCTTGGGGGTAATGGGCAATCAGCCCCAGCATTTT	CASSYSPLGVMGNQPQHF
TRBV18	few	NA	TRBJ2-5	TGTGCCAGCTCACCACTCTCCGGGGAGGAAGAGACCCAGTACTTC	CASSPLSGEEETQYF
TRBV24-1	many	TRBD1	TRBJ2-7	TGTGCCACCAGTGACCCCGGGACAGGTTCCTACGAGCAGTACTTC	CATSDPGTGSYEQYF
TRBV6-6	few	NA	TRBJ2-5	TGTGCCACCCTGTTAGGGCTTTGGGAGACCCAGTACTTC	CATLLGLWETQYF
TRBV12-3/TRBV12-4	NA	TRBD1	TRBJ2-7	TGTGCCAGCAGTTTTAGGGAGACAGGGAGCCCCTACGAGCAGTACTTC	CASSFRETGSPYEQYF
TRBV12-3/TRBV12-4	NA	NA	TRBJ2-2	TGTGCCAGCAGTTTAGGGGAGGCCGCGATCACCGGGGAGCTGTTTTTT	CASSLGEAAITGELFF
TRBV7-3	few	NA	TRBJ2-1	TGTGCCAGCAGCTTTTCGGCACTACGGGAGCAGTTCTTC	CASSFSALREQFF
TRBV7-9	NA	NA	TRBJ2-7	TGTGCCAGCAGCCCACCTTCTGGATCAACCTACGAGCAGTACTTC	CASSPPSGSTYEQYF
TRBV4-1	NA	NA	TRBJ2-3	TGCGCCAGCAGCCCACCTCCGGGCGGTGGGGGCACAGATACGCAGTATTTT	CASSPPPGGGGTDTQYF
TRBV3-1	NA	NA	TRBJ2-2	TGTGCCAGCAGCCCGACTCCGAGTAGTACCGGGGAGCTGTTTTTT	CASSPTPSSTGELFF
TRBV6-5	few	NA	TRBJ2-2	TGTGCCAGCAGTTCTCCCGGGGAGCTGTTTTTT	CASSSPGELFF
TRBV7-2	NA	NA	TRBJ2-7	TGTGCCAGCAGCACCTCAACTAGCGAGCAGTACTTC	CASSTSTSEQYF
TRBV4-3	few	NA	TRBJ2-4	TGCGCCAGCAGCCAAGATCAAGGAAACATTCAGTACTTC	CASSQDQGNIQYF
TRBV12-3/TRBV12-4	NA	TRBD1	TRBJ2-7	TGTGCCAGCAGAACCGGGACAGGGGTTTACGAGCAGTACTTC	CASRTGTGVYEQYF
TRBV5-1	few	TRBD1	TRBJ2-1	TGCGCCAGCAGCTTGGGACAGGGGGCCAATGAGCAGTTCTTC	CASSLGQGANEQFF
TRBV24-1	few	NA	TRBJ1-3	TGTGCCACCAGTGTCGGGACATACTCTGGAAACACCATATATTTT	CATSVGTYSGNTIYF
TRBV15	NA	NA	TRBJ2-7	TGTGCCACCAGCGGCAGATCGGTTAGCGAGCAGTACTTC	CATSGRSVSEQYF
TRBV6-1	few	TRBD1	TRBJ1-2	TGTGCCACCCACAGGGGTGGCTACACCTTC	CATHRGGYTF
TRBV6-5	few	NA	TRBJ2-1	TGTGCCAGCCTAACCGAGGGGGGTCGGCAGTTCTTC	CASLTEGGRQFF
TRBV7-9	NA	TRBD2	TRBJ2-3	TGTGCCAGCAGCCCCACCGGGACTAGGAGCACAGATACGCAGTATTTT	CASSPTGTRSTDTQYF
TRBV18	few	TRBD1	TRBJ1-2	TGTGCCAGCTCACCGGGACAGGGGAGCTACACCTTC	CASSPGQGSYTF